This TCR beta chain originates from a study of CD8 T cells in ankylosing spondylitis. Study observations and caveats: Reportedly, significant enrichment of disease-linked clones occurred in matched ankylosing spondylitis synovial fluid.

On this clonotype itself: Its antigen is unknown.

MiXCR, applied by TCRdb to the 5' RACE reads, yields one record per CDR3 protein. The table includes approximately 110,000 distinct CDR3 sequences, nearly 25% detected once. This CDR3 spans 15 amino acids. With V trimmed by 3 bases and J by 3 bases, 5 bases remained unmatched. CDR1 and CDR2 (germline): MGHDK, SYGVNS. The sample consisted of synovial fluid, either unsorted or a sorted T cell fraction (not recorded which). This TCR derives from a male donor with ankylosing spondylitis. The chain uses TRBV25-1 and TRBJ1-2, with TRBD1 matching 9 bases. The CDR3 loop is CASSDWTGADYGYTF. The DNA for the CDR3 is TGTGCCAGCAGTGATTGGACAGGGGCGGACTATGGCTACACCTTC.